This T cell receptor (beta chain) was observed in a study of regulatory T cells in long-lasting Graves disease. The CDR3 loop spans 15 amino acids. V was clipped by 0 bases and J by 5 bases, with 14 bases between them. CDR1 and CDR2 (germline): SGDLS, YYNGEE. Time point reported: persistent/refractory GD, antithyroid drugs over 5 years with positive TRAb. RNA extracted from PBMCs served as the sequencing template. EDTA tubes received about 8.2 milliliters of drawn peripheral blood. About this clonotype: What it binds is unknown. A read error may explain this, as a much larger clone is one base away. This CDR3 fails to terminate in the conserved phenylalanine or tryptophan, so it likely reflects a read error.

CDR3-region Arm-PCR and iRepertoire HTBI primers produced the TCR beta libraries. One entry per CDR3 protein, called by TCRdb with MiXCR from the multiplex PCR reads. This table has hundreds of thousands of distinct CDR3 sequences, over 20% appearing once. Notes on the study in general: Lower TCR diversity was seen in persistent Graves' patients than in newly diagnosed ones.

The sample consisted of peripheral blood mononuclear cells (PBMCs), taken when the disease was refractory, from a patient treated with antithyroid drugs. The receptor was derived from a female donor with Graves disease. The V and J genes are TRBV9 and TRBJ1-2, with unresolved D. The CDR3 reads CASSVDGESRYGYTL. CDR3 in DNA: TGTGCCAGCAGCGTAGACGGGGAATCCCGGTATGGCTACACCCTC.